The entry below describes one T cell receptor beta chain. The germline CDR1 and CDR2 sequences are SGHRS and YFSETQ. The CDR3 covers 15 residues. Trimming removed 0 bases from V and 7 bases from J; junction bases left unmatched: 6. The data stem from a study of T cell responses to AZD1222 COVID-19 vaccine. Clones were read by immunoSEQ multiplex PCR, and TCRdb kept only the in-frame ones, dropping some. Here the sample spans some 88,000 clones, 92% being singletons. The receptor was derived from an adult in good health. The starting material was peripheral blood, obtained on day 0 of AZD1222 vaccination. The chain couples TRBV5-1 to TRBJ1-4, with 7 bases identical to TRBD1. CDR3 in amino acids: CASSLVQGRGEKLFF. The DNA of the CDR3 is TGCGCCAGCAGCTTGGTACAGGGGAGGGGTGAAAAACTGTTTTTT.